The 29 T cell receptor beta chains reported below all come from one sample, sequenced in a study of blood T cells in healthy people across ages. The second PCR ran roughly 7 to 12 cycles with a sample-barcoded 5' primer and J-beta primers. TCRdb re-analysed the 5' RACE reads in MiXCR, keeping a single row per CDR3 protein. The sample holds hundreds of thousands of distinct CDR3 sequences, less than 35% seen once. Sequenced sample: blood. These TCRs come from an elderly woman in good health.

A remark on this clonotype: Since a much larger clone is just one base distant, this may be a read error. This chain uses TRBV10-2 with TRBJ2-7; TRBD1 or TRBD2 may be the D gene (5 bases each). Trimming cost V 11 bases and J 0 bases, with 20 bases left between them. Germline CDR1 is WSHSY and CDR2 is SAAADI. The CDR3 length is 15 residues. As DNA, the CDR3 is TGCGCCGCCCAGGGTAGAGGGGCGCTCTCCTACGAGCAGTACTTC. It yields the protein CAAQGRGALSYEQYF.

The chain employs TRBV5-1 and TRBJ1-2; D not resolved. CDR1 and CDR2 from the germline V gene are SGHRS and YFSETQ. The V and J ends lost 0 bases and 1 base respectively, with 7 bases between them. This CDR3 has 14 amino acids. CDR3 sequence reads: CASSLGRINYGYTF. CDR3 bases: TGCGCCAGCAGCTTGGGAAGGATTAACTATGGCTACACCTTC.

This clonotype has just a few counts. One base away lies a much larger clone, so this may be a sequencing read error. The chain employs TRBV2 and TRBJ2-1; TRBD1 or TRBD2 may be the D gene (5 bases each). V shed 10 bases and J shed 13 bases, with 29 bases lying between them. This CDR3 region has 15 residues. Germline loops: CDR1 SNHLY, CDR2 FYNNEI. CDR3: CATVARLSVGETQFF. The CDR3 DNA reads TGTGCCACCGTAGCCCGACTTTCGGTGGGGGAGACCCAGTTCTTC.

This clonotype appeared many times. V gene TRBV4-2 combines with J gene TRBJ1-4; possible D gene TRBD1, 5 bases. Trimming cost V 4 bases and J 3 bases, with 12 bases left between them. Germline V lookup: CDR1 LGHNA, CDR2 YNFKEQ. The CDR3 runs 15 residues. The CDR3: CASSLRGGANEKLFF. The DNA of the CDR3 is TGTGCCAGCAGCCTTCGGGGGGGGGCTAATGAAAAACTGTTTTTT.

A word on this clonotype: A much larger clone sits a single nucleotide away, making a read error possible. The CDR3 bases are TGTGCCGCCAGTGATCCCGTGGACAGTAACTTGTACCAAGAGACCCAGTACTTC. Translation gives CAASDPVDSNLYQETQYF. The chain is built from TRBV24-1 and TRBJ2-5; D is possibly TRBD1 (6 bases). CDR1 is KGHDR and CDR2 is SFDVKD in the germline V gene. This CDR3 region has 18 residues.

J is TRBJ1-3 and V is TRBV29-1; D gene ambiguous. CDR1 and CDR2 (germline): SQVTM, ANQGSEA. V was trimmed by 6 bases and J by 2 bases, leaving 8 bases between them. The CDR3 is 12 residues long. The CDR3 loop reads CSVTATGNTIYF. The CDR3 DNA is TGCAGCGTGACCGCTACTGGAAACACCATATATTTT.

The chain carries TRBV15 and TRBJ1-1, with D possibly being TRBD1 (6 bases). Germline values: CDR1 LNHNV, CDR2 YYDKDF (reference sequence). The length of the CDR3 is 15 residues. V was shortened by 3 bases and J by 4 bases, with 15 bases between the two germline ends. Here the CDR3 reads CATSRLGGIGTEAFF. Here the CDR3 DNA reads TGTGCCACCAGCAGGCTTGGGGGCATCGGCACTGAAGCTTTCTTT.

The table lists this clonotype with a few counts. This rearrangement joins TRBV29-1 to TRBJ1-4, with D unclear. CDR3 size: 11 residues. Between the trimmed V and J ends, which lost 6 bases and 5 bases, there was a span of 7 bases. CDR1 is SQVTM, CDR2 ANQGSEA, per germline. Here the CDR3 DNA reads TGCAGCGTGCAGAGAAATGAAAAACTGTTTTTT. This codes for CSVQRNEKLFF.

The chain links TRBV7-9 to TRBJ1-2, with a tentative D call TRBD1 (6 bases). This CDR3 is 16 amino acids long. With 1 base removed from V and 5 bases from J, the gap between germline ends came to 17 bases. CDR1 is SEHNR, CDR2 FQNEAQ, per germline (reference sequence). The CDR3 region has the DNA TGTGCCAGCAGCTTAGTGGGGGGGGCCCATCGGTATGGCTACACCTTC. Translation: CASSLVGGAHRYGYTF.

The J gene is TRBJ2-1, the V gene TRBV7-2, with D possibly called TRBD1 or TRBD2 (6 bases each). TRBJ2-7 matches the DNA end more closely, so the J call is doubtful. The CDR3 length is 16 residues. Germline values: CDR1 SGHTA, CDR2 FQGNSA. The CDR3 sequence is CASSSDYSGAYNEQYF. The CDR3 DNA sequence: TGTGCCAGCAGCTCGGATTATTCGGGGGCCTACAATGAGCAGTACTTC.

This clonotype appeared a few times. A clone one base away is much larger, so this may be a read error. This rearrangement joins TRBV28 to TRBJ2-1; D possibly corresponds to TRBD2 (6 bases). The germline gives CDR1 MDHEN, CDR2 SYDVKM. The CDR3 totals 15 residues. In nucleotides, the CDR3 is TGTGCCAGTCAGTCCCCTGGGAGGTGGACGGATGAGCAGGTCTTC. Translated, it gives CASQSPGRWTDEQVF.

This clonotype was recorded many times. The gene calls are TRBV3-1 and TRBJ2-1; TRBD2 matches 11 bases. The ends lost 0 bases at V and 9 bases at J; junction bases unmatched: 7. The germline V gene has CDR1 LGHDT and CDR2 YNNKEL (reference sequence). This CDR3 has 16 amino acids. The CDR3 coding sequence is TGTGCCAGCAGCCAAGATTCTAGCGGGGGGACTGGTGAGCAGTTCTTC. Residues: CASSQDSSGGTGEQFF.

This clonotype was seen repeatedly, ten times or more. The V call is TRBV9, the J call TRBJ2-2, with TRBD1 as a possible D gene (6 bases). There are 14 residues in the CDR3. The germline gives CDR1 SGDLS, CDR2 YYNGEE. Trimming took off 2 bases at V and 4 bases at J, with 9 bases between the two ends. CDR3 sequence: CASSVGQRTGELFF. DNA for the CDR3: TGTGCCAGCAGCGTCGGACAGCGCACCGGGGAGCTGTTTTTT.

The chain uses TRBV13 and TRBJ1-1, with D tentatively TRBD1 (6 bases). Germline CDR1 is PRHDT and CDR2 is FYEKMQ (reference sequence). The CDR3 length is 15 residues. Trimming cost V 5 bases and J 8 bases, with 21 bases left between them. The CDR3 DNA reads TGTGCCAGCAGCCTCGGAGAGACAGGAAAACACGAAGCTTTCTTT. It encodes CASSLGETGKHEAFF.

Points on this clonotype: This may come from a read error, since a much larger clone is one base off. The V and J genes are TRBV4-2 and TRBJ2-3; 11 nucleotides agree with TRBD2. CDR3 length: 20 amino acids. Germline V lookup: CDR1 LGHNA, CDR2 YNFKEQ. The ends lost 0 bases at V and 2 bases at J; junction bases unmatched: 13. CDR3 region: CASSQDRLAGGTSNTDTQYF. In DNA form, the CDR3 reads TGTGCCAGCAGCCAAGATAGGCTAGCGGGGGGCACCTCCAACACAGATACGCAGTATTTT.

This clonotype was seen more than once but under ten times. The junction and the germline gene differ at one end; a read error may be behind it. V gene TRBV7-8 combines with J gene TRBJ1-1; D is perhaps TRBD1 (5 bases). Per germline, CDR1 SGHVS and CDR2 FQNEAQ. The CDR3 covers 15 residues. The CDR3 DNA reads as TGTGCCAGCAGCTTATGGAGGGGACTGAAAACTGAAGCTTTCTTT. It specifies CASSLWRGLKTEAFF.

V usage is TRBV7-2 and J usage is TRBJ2-1; D is undetermined. The CDR3 runs to 12 residues. Trimming shortened V by 5 bases and J by 8 bases, and 10 bases separated the two germline ends. The germline V gene has CDR1 SGHTA and CDR2 FQGNSA. CDR3 region: CASSIRRDEQFF. CDR3 sequence (DNA): TGTGCCAGCAGCATAAGGAGAGATGAGCAGTTCTTC.

Details on this clonotype: This may arise from a read error, as a much more abundant clone is one base away. The gene calls are TRBV11-2 and TRBJ2-7; no definite D call. From germline, CDR1 is SGHAT and CDR2 FQNNGV. There are 13 residues in the CDR3. CDR3 sequence reads: CARSLVGIYEQYF. DNA for the CDR3: TGTGCCAGGAGCTTAGTGGGGATATACGAGCAGTACTTC.

This clonotype was seen a handful of times. J is TRBJ2-6 and V is TRBV5-4; 7 nucleotides match TRBD1. The ends lost 2 bases at V and 4 bases at J; junction bases unmatched: 3. The germline gives CDR1 SGHNT, CDR2 YYREEE (reference sequence). This CDR3 has 15 residues. The CDR3 reads CASSFGQVGANVLTF. CDR3 DNA sequence: TGTGCCAGCAGCTTTGGACAGGTGGGGGCCAACGTCCTGACTTTC. Full variable domain (rest looked up from reference TRBV5-4 and TRBJ2-6): ETGVTQSPTHLIKTRGQQVTLRCSSQSGHNTVSWYQQALGQGPQFIFQYYREEENGRGNFPPRFSGLQFPNYSSELNVNALELDDSALYLCASSFGQVGANVLTFGAGSRLTVL.

This clonotype occurred a few times. The chain employs TRBV20-1 and TRBJ1-2; the match to TRBD1 covers 8 bases. Trimming at V came to 5 bases and at J to 7 bases, leaving 15 bases not matched to a gene. Germline CDR1 reads DFQATT; CDR2 reads SNEGSKA (reference sequence). The CDR3 sequence is 15 residues long. The CDR3 nucleotides are TGCAGTGCTCCCCGCTCAGGGACAGGAGTAGTTGGCTACACCTTC. This codes for CSAPRSGTGVVGYTF.

This clonotype was observed at least ten times. The chain joins TRBV5-6 to TRBJ2-3; 9 positions match TRBD2. V shed 0 bases and J 4 bases; nucleotides not matched to a gene: 6. CDR1 is SGHDT and CDR2 is YYEEEE in the germline V gene. CDR3 length equals 16 residues. The CDR3 loop reads CASSLASTSGPDTQYF. In DNA, the CDR3 is TGTGCCAGCAGCTTGGCCTCGACTAGCGGCCCAGATACGCAGTATTTT.

This clonotype was picked up a small number of times. The genes are TRBV27 and TRBJ2-3, with 8 bases fitting TRBD2. The CDR3 runs 16 residues. Germline V lookup: CDR1 MNHEY, CDR2 SMNVEV (reference sequence). With 4 bases clipped from V and 6 bases from J, the junction kept 12 bases outside the gene matches. This chain's CDR3 is CASSSLGGADLDTQYF. CDR3 in DNA: TGTGCCAGCAGTTCCCTCGGGGGGGCTGACCTGGATACGCAGTATTTT.

As for this clonotype: Since a much larger clone is just one base distant, this may be a read error. This chain joins TRBV20-1 and TRBJ2-5; 15 bases fit TRBD2. V lost 6 bases and J lost 5; bases outside the gene matches: 13. The CDR3 is 17 residues long. Germline V lookup: CDR1 DFQATT, CDR2 SNEGSKA (reference sequence). CDR3 loop: CSAQRGLAGGDRETQYF. CDR3 DNA sequence: TGCAGTGCCCAGAGGGGACTAGCGGGGGGTGATAGGGAGACCCAGTACTTC.

Concerning this clonotype itself: A read error may explain this, as a much larger clone is one base away. This sequence joins TRBV7-8 and TRBJ2-7, with D possibly being TRBD1 (6 bases). The V end was cut by 5 bases, the J end by 7 bases, with 24 bases between. This CDR3 contains 16 residues. CDR1 is SGHVS and CDR2 is FQNEAQ in the germline V gene. The CDR3 region is CASSRATGTTRNEQYF. As DNA, the CDR3 is TGTGCCAGCAGCCGTGCAACCGGGACAACCCGCAATGAGCAGTACTTC.

This clonotype was observed a few times. The chain links TRBV5-1 to TRBJ1-1; weak D call: TRBD1 (6 bases). The germline gives CDR1 SGHRS, CDR2 YFSETQ. Trimming cost V 4 bases and J 2 bases, with 15 bases left between them. The CDR3 consists of 15 residues. The CDR3 DNA reads TGCGCCAGCAGCCCACAACAGGGATTAAACACTGAAGCTTTCTTT. The encoded protein is CASSPQQGLNTEAFF.

This clonotype was seen at least ten times. The rearrangement uses TRBV7-3 and TRBJ2-3; the D is unclear. CDR3 size: 15 residues. Germline V gene lookup returns CDR1 SGHTA and CDR2 FQGTGA. Deletions cut 4 bases from V and 0 bases from J, with 11 bases between. As DNA, the CDR3 is TGTGCCAGCAGCTGGGCGACACTAAGCACAGATACGCAGTATTTT. The encoded protein is CASSWATLSTDTQYF.

This clonotype appeared many times. This rearrangement joins TRBV5-1 to TRBJ2-7; weak D call: TRBD2 (5 bases). Trimming removed 3 bases from V and 3 bases from J, with 10 bases in between. CDR1 is SGHRS, CDR2 YFSETQ, per germline. The CDR3 extends over 13 amino acids. The CDR3 region has the DNA TGCGCCAGCAGCTCGGACTCCAACTACGAGCAGTACTTC. Translating it yields CASSSDSNYEQYF.

The rearrangement uses TRBV20-1 and TRBJ2-3; TRBD1 matches 8 bases. The junction had 10 bases not matched to a gene; V was cut back by 5 bases and J by 6 bases. The germline CDR1 and CDR2 sequences are DFQATT and SNEGSKA (reference sequence). CDR3 length equals 14 residues. CDR3 region: CSAWSRTGFDTQYF. In nucleotides, the CDR3 is TGCAGTGCTTGGTCCCGGACAGGGTTTGATACGCAGTATTTT.

The J gene is TRBJ1-1, the V gene TRBV11-3, with D possibly matching TRBD1 (6 bases). Trimming cost V 3 bases and J 4 bases, with 12 bases left between them. Germline values: CDR1 SGHNT, CDR2 YENEEA. CDR3 size: 14 residues. CDR3: CASSFRGGLTEAFF. Here the CDR3 DNA reads TGTGCCAGCAGCTTCCGGGGGGGGCTCACTGAAGCTTTCTTT.